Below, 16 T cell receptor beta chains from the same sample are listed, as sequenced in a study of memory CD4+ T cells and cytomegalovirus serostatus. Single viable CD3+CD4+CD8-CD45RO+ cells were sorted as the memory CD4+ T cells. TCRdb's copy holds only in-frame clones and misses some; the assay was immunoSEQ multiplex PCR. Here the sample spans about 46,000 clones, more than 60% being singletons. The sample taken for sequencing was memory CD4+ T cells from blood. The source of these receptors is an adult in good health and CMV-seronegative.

The CDR3, as DNA: TGTGCCAGCAGTAGCGGGGTTAGCACAGATACGCAGTATTTT. This translates into CASSSGVSTDTQYF. The genes are TRBV9 and TRBJ2-3, with 8 positions matching TRBD2. This CDR3 is built from 14 residues. Germline loops: CDR1 SGDLS, CDR2 YYNGEE. Unmatched junction bases numbered 2, after V lost 5 bases and J lost 0 bases.

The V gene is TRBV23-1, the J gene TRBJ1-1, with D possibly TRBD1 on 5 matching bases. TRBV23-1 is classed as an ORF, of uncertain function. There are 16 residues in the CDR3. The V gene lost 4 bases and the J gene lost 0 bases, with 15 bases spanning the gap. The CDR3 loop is CASSLVGDPLNTEAFF. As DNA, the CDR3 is TGCGCCAGCAGTCTAGTAGGGGACCCCTTGAACACTGAAGCTTTCTTT.

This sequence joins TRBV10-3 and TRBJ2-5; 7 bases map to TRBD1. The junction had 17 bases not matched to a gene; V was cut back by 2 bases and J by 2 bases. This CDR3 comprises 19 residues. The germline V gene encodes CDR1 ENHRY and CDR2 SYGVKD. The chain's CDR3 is CAISERGPGQQIGQETQYF. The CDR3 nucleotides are TGTGCCATCAGTGAGCGAGGACCGGGACAGCAAATAGGACAAGAGACCCAGTACTTC.

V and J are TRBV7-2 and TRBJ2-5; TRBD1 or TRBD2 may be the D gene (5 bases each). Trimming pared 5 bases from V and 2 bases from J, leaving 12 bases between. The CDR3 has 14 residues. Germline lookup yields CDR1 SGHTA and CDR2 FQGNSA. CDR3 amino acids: CASSPGPSQETQYF. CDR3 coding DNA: TGTGCCAGCAGCCCGGGACCGTCTCAAGAGACCCAGTACTTC.

CDR3: CASRLRRGVAGELFF. CDR3 nucleotides: TGTGCCAGCAGATTGAGGCGGGGGGTGGCCGGGGAGCTGTTTTTT. The chain links TRBV6-1 to TRBJ2-2; 8 positions match TRBD2. The CDR3 totals 15 residues. The J segment lost 6 bases and the V segment lost 6 bases, leaving 9 bases of the junction unmatched. Germline V gives CDR1 MNHNS, CDR2 SASEGT.

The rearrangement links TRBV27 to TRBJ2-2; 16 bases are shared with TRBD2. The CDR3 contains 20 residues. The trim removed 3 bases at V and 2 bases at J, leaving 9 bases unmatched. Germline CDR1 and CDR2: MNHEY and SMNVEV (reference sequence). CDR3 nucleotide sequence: TGTGCCAGCAGTTTCCAACCGGGACTAGCGGGGGGGCGCAACACCGGGGAGCTGTTTTTT. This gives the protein CASSFQPGLAGGRNTGELFF.

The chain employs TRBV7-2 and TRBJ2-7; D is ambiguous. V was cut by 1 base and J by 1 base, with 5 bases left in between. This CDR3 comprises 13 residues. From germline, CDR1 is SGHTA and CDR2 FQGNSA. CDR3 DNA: TGTGCCAGCAGCTTAGGACGTTCCTACGAGCAGTACTTC. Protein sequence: CASSLGRSYEQYF. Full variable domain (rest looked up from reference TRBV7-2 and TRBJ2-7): GAGVSQSPSNKVTEKGKDVELRCDPISGHTALYWYRQSLGQGLEFLIYFQGNSAPDKSGLPSDRFSAERTGGSVSTLTIQRTQQEDSAVYLCASSLGRSYEQYFGPGTRLTVT.

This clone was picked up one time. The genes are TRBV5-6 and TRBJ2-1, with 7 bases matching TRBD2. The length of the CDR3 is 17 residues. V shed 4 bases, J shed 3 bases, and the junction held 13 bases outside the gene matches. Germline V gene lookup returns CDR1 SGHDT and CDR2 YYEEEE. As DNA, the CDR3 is TGTGCCAGCAGCCACCCGGGACGCGGGAGCTACTACAATGAGCAGTTCTTC. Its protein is CASSHPGRGSYYNEQFF.

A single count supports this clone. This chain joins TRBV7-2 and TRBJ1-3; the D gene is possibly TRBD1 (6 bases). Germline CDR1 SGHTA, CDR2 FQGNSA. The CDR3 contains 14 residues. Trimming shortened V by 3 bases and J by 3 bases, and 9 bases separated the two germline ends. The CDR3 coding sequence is TGTGCCAGCAGCTTCCCGACAGGTGGAAACACCATATATTTT. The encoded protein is CASSFPTGGNTIYF.

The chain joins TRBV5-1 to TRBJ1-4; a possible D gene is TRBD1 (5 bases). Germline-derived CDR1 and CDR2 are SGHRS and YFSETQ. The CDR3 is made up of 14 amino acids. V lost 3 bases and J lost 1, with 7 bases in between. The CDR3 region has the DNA TGCGCCAGCAGCTCCCAGGGAACTAATGAAAAACTGTTTTTT. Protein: CASSSQGTNEKLFF.

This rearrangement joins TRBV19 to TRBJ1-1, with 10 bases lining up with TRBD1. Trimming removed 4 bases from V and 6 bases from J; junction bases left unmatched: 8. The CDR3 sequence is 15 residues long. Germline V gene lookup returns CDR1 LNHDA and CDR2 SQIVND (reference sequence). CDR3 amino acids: CASSTTGGVFPEAFF. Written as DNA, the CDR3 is TGTGCCAGTAGTACGACAGGGGGCGTTTTTCCTGAAGCTTTCTTT.

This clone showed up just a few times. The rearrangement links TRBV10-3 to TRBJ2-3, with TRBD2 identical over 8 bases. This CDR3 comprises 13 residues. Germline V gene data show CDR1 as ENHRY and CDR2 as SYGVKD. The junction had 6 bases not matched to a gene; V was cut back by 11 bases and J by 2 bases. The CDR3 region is CAARGGNTDTQYF. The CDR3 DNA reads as TGTGCCGCACGGGGGGGAAACACAGATACGCAGTATTTT.

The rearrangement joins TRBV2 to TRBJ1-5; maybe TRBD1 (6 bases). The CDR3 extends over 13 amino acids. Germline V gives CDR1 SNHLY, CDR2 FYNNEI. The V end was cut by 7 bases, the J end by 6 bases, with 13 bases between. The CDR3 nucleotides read TGTGCCAGCAAAGGGGGGGGTGCTCAGCCCCAGCATTTT. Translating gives CASKGGGAQPQHF.

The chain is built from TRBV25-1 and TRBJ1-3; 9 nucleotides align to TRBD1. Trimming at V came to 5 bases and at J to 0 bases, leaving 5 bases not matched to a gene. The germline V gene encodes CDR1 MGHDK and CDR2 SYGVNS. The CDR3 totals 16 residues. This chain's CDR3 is CASSPQGARSGNTIYF. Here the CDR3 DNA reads TGTGCCAGCAGTCCACAGGGGGCGCGCTCTGGAAACACCATATATTTT.

CDR3 nucleotide sequence: TGTGCCAGCAGCAGAGTAGGGACCTATGGCTACACCTTC. It yields the protein CASSRVGTYGYTF. The chain links TRBV21-1 to TRBJ1-2. TRBV21-1 is a pseudogene. The CDR3 is made up of 13 amino acids.

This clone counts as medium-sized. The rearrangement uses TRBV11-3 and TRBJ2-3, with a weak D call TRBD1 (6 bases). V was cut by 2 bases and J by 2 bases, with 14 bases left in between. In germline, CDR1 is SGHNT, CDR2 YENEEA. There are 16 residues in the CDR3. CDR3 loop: CASSLQQGLNTDTQYF. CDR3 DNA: TGTGCCAGCAGCTTACAGCAGGGGCTGAACACAGATACGCAGTATTTT.